What follows is one TCR beta chain and its context. This clonotype was counted between two and nine times. The antigen it binds to is not known. The input lacks base qualities; no much larger clone sits a single base away. The sample comes from a study of blood T cells in healthy people across ages (dated by TCRdb to about 2015). Background for the entire study: In model experiments, roughly one uniquely barcoded TCR beta cDNA molecule per two T cells was captured by template switching. Age-related changes in TCR beta repertoire diversity were measured in the study by deep sequencing normalized with unique cDNA molecular identifiers. To avoid experimental bias, donors of different ages were randomly spread across the sequencing lanes. The donors were split into four age groups: young (average 16 years), middle-aged (roughly 40), aged (62) and long-lived (under 90). For two donors (one aged 18 to 29 and one aged 80 or older), the study analyzed two additional independent replicas of 1 million unique cDNA reads from the same blood draw.

From cysteine to phenylalanine, the CDR3 is 15 amino acids long. Only CDR3 DNA remains: 45 bases, in frame from the first base. From the germline V gene, CDR1 is SGHTA and CDR2 is FQGNSA. Trimming takes 2 bases from V and 3 bases from J, and the germline ends sit 12 bases apart. Summary of the overall study and its limitations: There was a strong correlation between observed TCR beta diversity and the percentage of naive T cells measured by flow cytometry. Estimates of total diversity from one million sequenced T cells were regarded as lower bounds and underestimates. Because donor CMV infection status was unknown, age-related changes in expanded clonotypes were potentially confounded. Compared with the aged group, more naive CD4+ T cells, fewer expanded clones and increased TCR diversity were shown by the long-lived group, suggesting age selection. Bulk unsorted PBMC profiling prevented conclusive comparison of naive and antigen-experienced compartments. As age increased, observed TCR beta diversity per million T cells dropped in a roughly linear way, and a significant reduction was already evident by age about 36.

The protocol used for the library was 5' RACE. Sequencing was carried out with an Illumina HiSeq 2500. A second roughly 6 to 11 cycle PCR used a sample-barcoded 5' primer and a J-beta primer mix. A unique molecular identifier was introduced onto each TCR beta cDNA molecule by a template-switch 5' adaptor carrying 12 random nucleotides. At least 3 million CDR3-containing paired-end reads were obtained from each sample. First-strand cDNA synthesis was performed from all RNA using the Mint cDNA synthesis kit, with priming by a TRBC-specific oligonucleotide. Following uracil-DNA glycosylase treatment, a first 18-cycle PCR with universal primers M1SS and BC2_uni_R was performed on all cDNA. For the original study's pipeline: For normalization, 1 million high-quality reads, each with a distinct molecular identifier, were randomly selected from each sample. Instead of being binned into consensus sequences, reads with shared molecular identifiers were discarded. MiTCR, set to a Q25 quality threshold and the strictest error-elimination algorithm, was used for CDR3 identification, clonotype clustering and error correction. Lower-bound total TCR beta diversity was estimated with a nonparametric unseen species model using Euler transformation. TCRdb ran its own pipeline on the public reads, namely fastp trimming at Q25 and MiXCR clone calling, and kept in-frame beta chains. For every CDR3 protein sequence, its rows merge into one entry that carries the most common genes and DNA. The V and J calls were not made by the authors but by TCRdb's processing. For this sample the table gives about 750,000 distinct CDR3 sequences, of which about 53% were detected only once. The ten largest clones represent around 41% of the sample.

The roughly 39 donors, aged roughly 6 to 95 years, were systemically healthy Caucasian individuals from Russia. Each donor gave 8 to 10 milliliters of peripheral blood, collected into EDTA-treated Vacutainer tubes. PBMCs were isolated by Ficoll-Paque density-gradient centrifugation, with at least 6 million obtained per sample. Total RNA was extracted from PBMCs with Trizol reagent, with at least 6 micrograms obtained per sample. For every donor, flow cytometry on a PBMC aliquot measured the percentage of naive CD45RAhigh/CD27high T cells. The chain joins TRBV7-2 to TRBJ2-3; the D gene remains uncertain. The clonotype comes from a man at least 80 years old in good health. Source material: blood. The CDR3 corresponds to CASSLTATRTDTQYF. The bases are TGTGCCAGCAGCTTAACCGCTACCCGGACAGATACGCAGTATTTT.